The rows below give T cell receptor beta chains drawn from one sample of a study of T cells in Graves' hyperthyroidism and ophthalmopathy. A single record per CDR3 protein comes from TCRdb applying MiXCR to the multiplex PCR reads. The sample yields some 300,000 distinct CDR3 sequences, 15% to 20% seen once. Sequenced: blood. These receptors were taken from a man aged 50 to 59 with Graves' ophthalmopathy. Both conserved end residues are part of each CDR3. The D gene is left open where the match is weak. Part of the rows lack a size; the others show once, few, many or a class for expanded clones.

TGCGCCAGCAGCGAGTCACAGGGTAGCACCGGGGAGCTGTTTTTT CASSESQGSTGELFF . TRBJ2-2 . TRBV5-1
TGCGCCAGCAGCTTCGGACTAGCGGGAGGCGCGTCCACCGGGGAGCTGTTTTTT CASSFGLAGGASTGELFF few TRBJ2-2 TRBD2 TRBV5-1
TGTGCCTGGAGTTCGCAGGGTCAAGAGACCCAGTACTTC CAWSSQGQETQYF many TRBJ2-5 . TRBV30
TGTGCCAGCAGTTTAAGCTCTCTAGCGGGAGGGACCTACGAGCAGTACTTC CASSLSSLAGGTYEQYF . TRBJ2-7 TRBD2 TRBV28
TGTGCCAGCAGCCGCGCCGCTTTGGACGAGCAGTACTTC CASSRAALDEQYF . TRBJ2-7 . TRBV6-1
TGCGCCAGCAGCCTCGGGACAGGGGGCCTTGGCTACACCTTC CASSLGTGGLGYTF . TRBJ1-2 TRBD1 TRBV4-1
TGTGCCAGTACCCTAGCGGACGGTAGCTCCTACGAGCAGTACTTC CASTLADGSSYEQYF many TRBJ2-7 TRBD2 TRBV11-1
TGTGCCAGCAGTGAAGTTGGCAGCGGGAGCAACCTAGCCAAAAACATTCAGTACTTC CASSEVGSGSNLAKNIQYF few TRBJ2-4 TRBD2 TRBV6-1
TGTGCCAGCAGCCGAGGATCGGAGACCCAGTACTTC CASSRGSETQYF many TRBJ2-5 . TRBV4-2
TGTGCCAGCAGTGAAGCGCAGAGGGGCGAGCAGTACTTC CASSEAQRGEQYF . TRBJ2-7 . TRBV2
TGCAGTGCTGGTGGGGGACTAGCGGGCCAAGAGACCCAGTACTTC CSAGGGLAGQETQYF . TRBJ2-5 TRBD2 TRBV20-1
TGCAGTGCTAGAGATTACCGGGACAGCTATAATTCACCCCTCCACTTT CSARDYRDSYNSPLHF few TRBJ1-6 TRBD1 TRBV20-1
TGCGCCAGCAGCTTGGACAGGCAAAATTCACCCCTCCACTTT CASSLDRQNSPLHF many TRBJ1-6 . TRBV5-1
TGTGCCAGCAGTTACAACACAGAGTTTAGCTCCTACGAGCAGTACTTC CASSYNTEFSSYEQYF many TRBJ2-7 . TRBV6-5
TGTGCCAGCAGTCTTAGGGAGTACGCTTTCTTT CASSLREYAFF many TRBJ1-1 . TRBV12-3/TRBV12-4
TGTGCCAGCGCAGGAAGAGTTCAGCCCCAGCATTTT CASAGRVQPQHF . TRBJ1-5 . TRBV28
TGTGCCAGCACCATTAGCGGAAGCTCCTACGAGCAGTACTTC CASTISGSSYEQYF . TRBJ2-7 . TRBV7-9
TGTGCCAGCAGCTCGGCGGGACAATGGAATGAGCAGTTCTTC CASSSAGQWNEQFF . TRBJ2-1 . TRBV12-3/TRBV12-4
TGTGCCAGCAGCTTGTTCGACTCAGACACAGATACGCAGTATTTT CASSLFDSDTDTQYF few TRBJ2-3 . TRBV7-9
TGTGCCAGCAGCCCGCGTCCAGGGAGGAGAAACGATGAGCAGTTCTTC CASSPRPGRRNDEQFF many TRBJ2-1 . TRBV7-9
TGTGCCAGCAGCCTCATGGGGTACTCTCCCACAGATACGCAGTATTTT CASSLMGYSPTDTQYF many TRBJ2-3 . TRBV7-2
TGTGCCAGCAGTAGACAACACGGGGGGACGGGCACCGGGGAGCTGTTTTTT CASSRQHGGTGTGELFF many TRBJ2-2 TRBD2 TRBV2
TGTGCCAGCATCGGCGGGGAGGCGGGGGAGCTGTTTTTT CASIGGEAGELFF . TRBJ2-2 . TRBV28
TGTGCCAGCAGCCAAACTAGCGGGAGTTTCGATGAGCAGTTCTTC CASSQTSGSFDEQFF . TRBJ2-1 TRBD2 TRBV28
TGTGCCAGTACCCCACACCCGGCAGGGGGCCCCACCGGGGAGCTGTTTTTT CASTPHPAGGPTGELFF . TRBJ2-2 TRBD1 TRBV19
TGTGCCACCAGCAGAGATCCTGGCGGGAGGTCAGATACGCAGTATTTT CATSRDPGGRSDTQYF . TRBJ2-3 TRBD2 TRBV15
TGTGCCAGCAGCAAAGACGCGGGAGAGGCCTACGAGCAGTACTTC CASSKDAGEAYEQYF . TRBJ2-7 TRBD2 TRBV7-6
TGTGCCAGCAGCTCAGACAACACTGAAGCTTTCTTT CASSSDNTEAFF many TRBJ1-1 . TRBV11-3
TGTGCCAGCAGCTTAGCAGGGCGGTACGAGCAGTACTTC CASSLAGRYEQYF . TRBJ2-7 . TRBV7-8
TGCAGTGCTAGAGAGACAGAAAACTATGGCTACACCTTC CSARETENYGYTF . TRBJ1-2 . TRBV20-1
TGCAGTGGGGACAGGGGGCCTGACGAGCAGTACTTC CSGDRGPDEQYF few TRBJ2-7 TRBD1 TRBV20-1
TGTGCCAGCAGTGTGACTGGCAATCAGCCCCAGCATTTT CASSVTGNQPQHF many TRBJ1-5 . TRBV2
TGTGCCAGCAGCCAAGATGTAGTGGTTAAAAGCTCCTACGAGCAGTACTTC CASSQDVVVKSSYEQYF few TRBJ2-7 . TRBV3-1
TGCAGTGCTAGAGACAGGGGACTACTAGCCAAAAACATTCAGTACTTC CSARDRGLLAKNIQYF . TRBJ2-4 . TRBV20-1
TGTGCCTGGACTAGAAATGAGAACACTGAAGCTTTCTTT CAWTRNENTEAFF many TRBJ1-1 . TRBV30
TGTGCCAGCAGCTTCCCTCCGGGACTAGAAACCTTTACGCAGTATTTT CASSFPPGLETFTQYF . TRBJ2-3 TRBD2 TRBV7-9
TGTGCCAGCAGCTGGGGTAGGGGGGAGCCGCAGTATTTT CASSWGRGEPQYF many TRBJ2-3 . TRBV3-1
TGTGCCATCAGGGGTTCCACCGGGGAGCTGTTTTTT CAIRGSTGELFF . TRBJ2-2 . TRBV10-3
TGTGCCATCCGGGACAGGGAAAGGAGCTCCTACGAGCAGTACTTC CAIRDRERSSYEQYF few TRBJ2-7 TRBD1 TRBV10-3
TGTGCCAGCTTTCCTACTAGCGGTTCCTACAATGAGCAGTTCTTC CASFPTSGSYNEQFF many TRBJ2-1 TRBD2 TRBV2
TGTGCCAGCAGCTTGGAAACATCCACCGGGGAGCTGTTTTTT CASSLETSTGELFF . TRBJ2-2 . TRBV11-2
TGCAGTGCCATGAAACAGGGAGGGGGCTATGAAGCTTTCTTT CSAMKQGGGYEAFF few TRBJ1-1 TRBD1 TRBV20-1
TGTGCCAGCAGCTTAGTCGCGGGACCGGCAGATACGCAGTATTTT CASSLVAGPADTQYF many TRBJ2-3 . TRBV7-2
TGCGCCAGCAGCTTGCTGACTAGCGGGGCCTACGAGCAGTACTTC CASSLLTSGAYEQYF . TRBJ2-7 TRBD2 TRBV5-1
TGCAGCGTTGGCTCTAGCGGGAGCTACCAAGAGACCCAGTACTTC CSVGSSGSYQETQYF . TRBJ2-5 TRBD2 TRBV29-1
TGTGCCAGCAGTTTGGTCTCACAGGGCTACGAGCAGTACTTC CASSLVSQGYEQYF few TRBJ2-7 . TRBV28
TGTGCCAGCAACCTAGCCCGGACAGAAAAGCAGCCCCAGCATTTT CASNLARTEKQPQHF many TRBJ1-5 . TRBV6-1
TGCGCCAGCAGTTGGTGGGGGTCTCAGCCCCAGCATTTT CASSWWGSQPQHF many TRBJ1-5 . TRBV10-1
TGCGCCAGCAGCTTGGAACTGGGGCGCCGGGGCAATGAGCAGTTCTTC CASSLELGRRGNEQFF few TRBJ2-1 . TRBV5-1
TGTGCCAGCAGCTTAACCGGACAGAACCCTAATGAAAAACTGTTTTTT CASSLTGQNPNEKLFF . TRBJ1-4 . TRBV7-9
TGTGCCAGCAGTTTTTCAGGGGCACTCGGGGAGACCCAGTACTTC CASSFSGALGETQYF . TRBJ2-5 . TRBV28
TGCGCCAGCAGCTTGGAGACAGTCATTAACTATGGCTACACCTTC CASSLETVINYGYTF many TRBJ1-2 . TRBV5-1
TGCGCCAGCAGCGGATGGACGGGGAACACTGAAGCTTTCTTT CASSGWTGNTEAFF many TRBJ1-1 . TRBV5-1